This TCR beta chain appears in the sequencing data of a study of blood T cell repertoires in COVID-19. On the study more broadly: Donors in the United States, Italy and Spain gave samples during acute or convalescent COVID-19. The cDNA or gDNA used as material had been derived from T cells, B-cell-depleted T cells, or PBMCs.

Measured with immunoSEQ multiplex PCR; TCRdb has only the in-frame clones, and not every one. The sample carries about 140,000 clones, roughly 80% recorded once. The material sequenced was peripheral blood. This clonotype originated in a human donor in a cohort sampled during active COVID-19.

The CDR3 DNA sequence: TGTGCCAGCAGTGACGAATCCGGGACAGGGGGCTTTGAGCAGTACTTC. It codes for CASSDESGTGGFEQYF. V and J are TRBV6-4 and TRBJ2-7; 12 bases agree with TRBD1. Germline V lookup: CDR1 MRHNA, CDR2 SNTAGT. V trimming: 2 bases; J trimming: 7 bases; junction bases outside the gene matches: 9. CDR3 length: 16 residues.